The 3 T cell receptor beta chains listed next were all sequenced from one sample in a study of tumor-infiltrating lymphocytes in primary liver carcinoma. TCR beta cDNA was prepared out of roughly 0.45 ug total RNA by means of a constant-region primer. Slightly modified ARM-PCR with three nested multiplex PCR rounds yielded TCR beta libraries. Two initial PCR rounds of about 11 cycles each paired TRBV1-TRBV30 forward primers with a C-beta reverse primer. TCRdb passed the multiplex PCR reads through MiXCR, listing each CDR3 protein once. The sample has about 120,000 distinct CDR3 sequences, less than 75% seen once; the top ten hold roughly 7.3%. Extraction of RNA together with DNA used roughly 20-32 mg of unsorted bulk tissue. The sequencing input was tumor-adjacent normal liver tissue. These TCRs come from a woman aged 60-75 years with primary liver carcinoma and hepatitis B virus infection.

This clonotype was found many times. The V and J genes are TRBV4-1 and TRBJ1-5; 8 positions match TRBD1. V lost 0 bases to trimming and J lost 7 bases; unmatched junction nucleotides: 11. Germline V gene sequence: CDR1 MGHRA, CDR2 YSYEKL. The CDR3 covers 17 residues. CDR3 in DNA: TGCGCCAGCAGCCAAGATGTTGCACAGGGGGTGTGGCAGCCCCAGCATTTT. Its protein product is CASSQDVAQGVWQPQHF.

This clonotype was observed at least ten times. The chain links TRBV5-4 to TRBJ2-5; D uncertain. The CDR3 extends over 14 amino acids. Germline assignment: CDR1 SGHNT and CDR2 YYREEE (reference sequence). The ends were cut back, 0 bases at V and 3 bases at J, with 9 bases in the middle. CDR3 in DNA: TGTGCCAGCAGCTTGGGACCCCTGGAAGAGACCCAGTACTTC. It is translated as CASSLGPLEETQYF.

This clonotype was counted ten times or more. Possible read error: a much larger clone is one base away. The CDR3 does not end in the conserved phenylalanine or tryptophan, so this is likely a read error. This chain connects TRBV11-1 to TRBJ2-7; D ambiguous. The V end was cut by 3 bases, the J end by 0 bases, with 0 bases between. The CDR3 runs to 11 residues. Looked up from germline, CDR1 is SGHAT and CDR2 is FQDESV (reference sequence). The CDR3, as DNA: TGTGCCAGCAGCTTCTCCTACGAGCAGTACCTC. It translates to CASSFSYEQYL.